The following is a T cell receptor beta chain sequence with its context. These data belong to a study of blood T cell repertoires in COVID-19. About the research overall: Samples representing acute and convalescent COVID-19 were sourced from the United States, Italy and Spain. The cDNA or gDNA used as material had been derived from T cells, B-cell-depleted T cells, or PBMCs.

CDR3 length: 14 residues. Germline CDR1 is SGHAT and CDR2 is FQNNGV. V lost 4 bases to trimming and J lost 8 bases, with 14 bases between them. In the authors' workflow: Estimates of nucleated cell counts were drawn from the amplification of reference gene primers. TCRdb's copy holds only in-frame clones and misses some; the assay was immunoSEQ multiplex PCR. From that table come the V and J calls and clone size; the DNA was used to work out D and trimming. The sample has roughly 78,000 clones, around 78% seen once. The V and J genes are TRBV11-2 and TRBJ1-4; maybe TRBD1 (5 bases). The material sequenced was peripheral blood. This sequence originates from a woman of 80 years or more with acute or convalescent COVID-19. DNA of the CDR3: TGTGCCAGCAGCTCCGGGACGCGGGGGGAAAAACTGTTTTTT. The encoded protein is CASSSGTRGEKLFF.